This is a list of T cell receptor delta chains from one sample in a study of Vδ1+ human thymocytes. TCRdb redid clone calling on the multiplex PCR reads using CATT. Here the sample spans more than 50,000 delta-chain clones, approximately 15% being singletons. Sequenced material: Vdelta1+ gamma-delta thymocytes from the thymus. These receptor sequences come from a boy younger than two who had congenital heart surgery. Each CDR3 is given with its conserved first and last residue. A D gene is named only where the DNA matches it firmly. Rows give clone size only sometimes, using once, few, many, or a class for an expanded clone.

j_call	d_call	clone_size	v_call	cdr3_aa	cdr3_nt
TRDJ2	-	-	TRDV2	CACDTLEGGDTFFF	TGTGCCTGTGACACCTTGGAAGGGGGTGATACATTCTTCTTT
TRDJ1	TRDD3	-	TRDV1	CALAFLVVVLGKYTDKLIF	TGTGCTCTTGCCTTCTTAGTAGTCGTACTGGGGAAGTACACCGATAAACTCATCTTT
TRDJ1	TRDD3	-	TRDV1	CALGVGLRSWGIPLTDKLIF	TGTGCTCTTGGGGTGGGACTACGTAGCTGGGGGATACCGCTCACCGATAAACTCATCTTT
TRDJ1	-	few	TRDV1	CALGEDAMGWTIYTDKLIF	TGTGCTCTTGGGGAGGACGCTATGGGGTGGACAATATACACCGATAAACTCATCTTT
TRDJ1	TRDD3	few	TRDV1	CALGKTSGLLLGDKGLIF	TGTGCTCTTGGGAAAACTTCCGGGCTTCTACTGGGGGATAAAGGCCTCATCTTT
TRDJ1	TRDD3	-	TRDV1	CALGKGPPPPTGGYTDKLIF	TGTGCTCTTGGGAAAGGACCCCCTCCCCCTACTGGGGGTTACACCGATAAACTCATCTTT
TRDJ1	-	-	TRDV1	CALGEHQSGTDKLIF	TGTGCTCTTGGGGAACATCAAAGCGGCACCGATAAACTCATCTTT
TRDJ1	-	-	TRDV1	CALGEQLCTGNTDKLIF	TGTGCTCTTGGGGAACAACTTTGCACGGGAAACACCGATAAACTCATCTTT
TRDJ1	TRDD3	-	TRDV1	CALGDPITGGPLFDKLIF	TGTGCTCTTGGGGACCCTATAACTGGGGGCCCCCTTTTCGATAAACTCATCTTT
TRDJ1	TRDD2	few	TRDV1	CALGEPLSYFKEGYTDKLIF	TGTGCTCTTGGGGAACCACTTTCCTACTTCAAGGAGGGGTACACCGATAAACTCATCTTT
TRDJ1	-	few	TRDV1	CALGEPPPFEGSLIF	TGTGCTCTTGGGGAACCCCCCCCGTTTGAAGGTTCACTCATCTTT
TRDJ1	TRDD3	few	TRDV1	CALGEQNPTLTLPVLRGYARYTDKLIF	TGTGCTCTTGGGGAACAGAACCCTACGTTAACCCTGCCTGTACTTAGGGGATACGCCCGATACACCGATAAACTCATCTTT
TRDJ1	-	-	TRDV1	CALGGLPRGDRTDKLIF	TGTGCTCTTGGGGGACTTCCTCGGGGGGACCGCACCGATAAACTCATCTTT
TRDJ1	TRDD2	few	TRDV1	CALGAGEAFLQYWKGYTDKLIF	TGTGCTCTTGGGGCCGGGGAGGCCTTCCTACAGTACTGGAAGGGTTACACCGATAAACTCATCTTT
TRDJ1	TRDD3	few	TRDV1	CALGEVFAGYDPMYTDKLIF	TGTGCTCTTGGGGAAGTATTTGCGGGATACGATCCTATGTACACCGATAAACTCATCTTT
TRDJ1	TRDD3	few	TRDV1	CALGELLGHTWGYGGDKLIF	TGTGCTCTTGGGGAACTGTTGGGCCACACATGGGGATACGGGGGCGATAAACTCATCTTT
TRDJ1	-	-	TRDV1	CALGVLYLAQYTDKLIF	TGTGCTCTCGGGGTACTTTATTTGGCTCAGTACACCGATAAACTCATCTTT
TRDJ1	-	-	TRDV1	CALVESPAYTNTRYTDKLIF	TGTGCTCTTGTGGAATCCCCGGCCTATACCAATACCCGGTACACCGATAAACTCATCTTT